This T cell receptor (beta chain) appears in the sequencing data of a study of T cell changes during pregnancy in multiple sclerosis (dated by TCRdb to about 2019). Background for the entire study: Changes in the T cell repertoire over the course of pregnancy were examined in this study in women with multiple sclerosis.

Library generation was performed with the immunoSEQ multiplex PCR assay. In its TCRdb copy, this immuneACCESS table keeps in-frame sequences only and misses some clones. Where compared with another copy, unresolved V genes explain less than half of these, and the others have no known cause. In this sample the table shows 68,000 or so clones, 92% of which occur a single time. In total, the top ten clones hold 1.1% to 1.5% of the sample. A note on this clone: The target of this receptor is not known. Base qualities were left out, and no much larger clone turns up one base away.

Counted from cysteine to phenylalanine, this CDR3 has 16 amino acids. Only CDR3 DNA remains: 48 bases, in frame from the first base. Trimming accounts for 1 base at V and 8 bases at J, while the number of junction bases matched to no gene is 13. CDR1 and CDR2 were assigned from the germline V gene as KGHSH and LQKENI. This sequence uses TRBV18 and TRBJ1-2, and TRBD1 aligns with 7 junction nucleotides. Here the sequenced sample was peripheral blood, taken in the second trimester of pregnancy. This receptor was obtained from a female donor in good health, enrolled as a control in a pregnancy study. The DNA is TGTGCCAGCTCACCACTGGTGCTGAGACAGGGTGAAGGCTACACCTTC. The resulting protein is CASSPLVLRQGEGYTF.